This TCR beta chain comes out of a study of cytomegalovirus exposure and HLA in healthy donors. In germline, CDR1 is LNHDA, CDR2 SQIVND (reference sequence). V shed 5 bases and J shed 2 bases, with 21 bases lying between them. This CDR3 region has 17 residues. The PCR made use of 60 Vbeta and 13 Jbeta primers. TCRdb keeps only in-frame clones here, not all; method: immunoSEQ multiplex PCR. The listing contains roughly 41,000 clones. Sequenced input: PBMCs. This clonotype was sampled from a woman aged 40 to 49 in good health and CMV-seronegative. The V and J genes are TRBV19 and TRBJ1-1; a possible D gene is TRBD1 (5 bases). The chain's CDR3 is CASSSKPGLLYNTEAFF. The CDR3 region has the DNA TGTGCCAGTAGTTCGAAACCGGGACTCTTATACAACACTGAAGCTTTCTTT.